The rows below give T cell receptor beta chains drawn from one sample of a study of blood T cell repertoires in COVID-19. TCRdb's table, derived via immunoSEQ multiplex PCR, lists solely in-frame clones and lacks some. The sample has 200,000 to 250,000 clones; 80% to 90% are singletons. Material for sequencing was peripheral blood. These TCRs come from a man aged 40-49 years with acute or convalescent COVID-19. CDR3s include the opening cysteine and the closing phenylalanine or tryptophan. D genes are given only for firm matches. Clone size, where shown, is once, few, many, or a class for clones that have expanded.

cdr3_aa,cdr3_nt,d_call,clone_size,v_call,j_call
CASSFQASGVYSSYNEQFF,TGTGCCAGCAGTTTCCAGGCTAGCGGGGTCTATAGCTCCTACAATGAGCAGTTCTTC,TRBD2,-,TRBV28,TRBJ2-1
CASSYPGTYGYTF,TGTGCCAGCAGTTACCCAGGAACTTATGGCTACACCTTC,-,once,TRBV6-5,TRBJ1-2
CASSQWGQSNTEAFF,TGTGCCAGCAGCCAATGGGGACAGTCTAACACTGAAGCTTTCTTT,TRBD1,-,TRBV3-1/TRBV3-2,TRBJ1-1
CASSPGTDSTDTQYF,TGCGCCAGCAGCCCCGGGACAGATAGCACAGATACGCAGTATTTT,TRBD1,-,TRBV5-1,TRBJ2-3
CASSFSEGTSGIF,TGTGCCAGCAGCTTCTCGGAAGGGACTAGCGGGATCTTC,TRBD2,-,TRBV5-4,TRBJ2-1
CASSEAVSGGARSEQFF,TGTGCCAGCAGTGAAGCGGTTAGCGGGGGGGCCCGTAGTGAGCAGTTCTTC,TRBD2,-,TRBV6-1,TRBJ2-1
CASRQDGTAYGYTF,TGTGCCAGCCGCCAAGACGGGACAGCCTATGGCTACACCTTC,TRBD1,-,TRBV6-5,TRBJ1-2
CASSPTVLENTEAFF,TGTGCCAGCAGCCCGACAGTTCTCGAGAACACTGAAGCTTTCTTT,-,-,TRBV11-3,TRBJ1-1
CASSHAGETQYF,TGTGCCAGCAGCCACGCGGGCGAGACCCAGTACTTC,-,-,TRBV3-1/TRBV3-2,TRBJ2-5
CASSLGTSGSNEQFF,TGTGCCAGCAGCTTGGGGACTAGCGGGAGCAATGAGCAGTTCTTC,TRBD2,-,TRBV7-3,TRBJ2-1
CATQGGGSVSGPQHF,TGTGCCACCCAAGGGGGGGGCAGCGTGAGTGGGCCCCAGCATTTT,-,-,TRBV10-3,TRBJ1-5
CASSETPTVYGYTF,TGTGCCAGCAGCGAAACTCCGACAGTCTATGGCTACACCTTC,-,-,TRBV5-4,TRBJ1-2
CASSSKGRGAPDTQYF,TGCGCCAGCAGCTCTAAAGGGCGGGGGGCTCCAGATACGCAGTATTTT,TRBD2,-,TRBV5-1,TRBJ2-3
CASSPYPGTGSGEQYF,TGTGCCAGCAGCCCCTACCCCGGGACAGGGTCTGGCGAGCAGTACTTC,TRBD1,-,TRBV7-3,TRBJ2-7
CASRAGNEQFF,TGCGCCAGCAGAGCGGGCAATGAGCAGTTCTTC,-,-,TRBV5-1,TRBJ2-1
CASSLYTGTGLNGYTF,TGTGCCAGCAGTTTGTACACCGGGACAGGGCTTAATGGCTACACCTTC,TRBD1,-,TRBV27,TRBJ1-2
CASSSKGVGADTQYF,TGTGCCAGCAGCTCAAAGGGGGTTGGTGCAGATACGCAGTATTTT,-,-,TRBV9,TRBJ2-3
CASSVAGATNEKLFF,TGTGCCAGCAGCGTAGCTGGGGCGACTAATGAAAAACTGTTTTTT,-,once,TRBV9,TRBJ1-4
CASSEGQKRNYGYTF,TGTGCCAGCAGTGAAGGGCAAAAGCGAAACTATGGCTACACCTTC,-,few,TRBV6-1,TRBJ1-2
CASSRTGLETDEQFF,TGTGCCAGCTCACGGACGGGACTCGAGACGGATGAGCAGTTCTTC,-,-,TRBV18,TRBJ2-1
CASSIGSGVFGDQPQHF,TGTGCCAGTAGTATAGGTTCAGGGGTGTTTGGCGATCAGCCCCAGCATTTT,-,-,TRBV19,TRBJ1-5
CASSSQLQTNEKLFF,TGTGCCAGCAGTTCCCAGTTGCAAACTAATGAAAAACTGTTTTTT,-,-,TRBV6-5,TRBJ1-4
CASSAGGYTGELFF,TGTGCCAGCTCAGCGGGGGGCTACACCGGGGAGCTGTTTTTT,TRBD2,-,TRBV6-4,TRBJ2-2
CASSPSDWNQETQYF,TGTGCCAGCAGTCCCTCGGACTGGAATCAAGAGACCCAGTACTTC,-,-,TRBV14,TRBJ2-5
CASSIYRPPSQGNIQYF,TGTGCCAGTAGTATATACCGACCCCCGTCTCAGGGAAACATTCAGTACTTC,-,-,TRBV19,TRBJ2-4
CSVAGATNEKLFF,TGCAGCGTTGCAGGGGCAACTAATGAAAAACTGTTTTTT,-,-,TRBV29-1,TRBJ1-4
CASSVVTATNEKLFF,TGTGCCAGCAGTGTAGTCACAGCAACTAATGAAAAACTGTTTTTT,-,-,TRBV2,TRBJ1-4
CASSLIRGESYTF,TGTGCCAGCAGCTTAATAAGGGGTGAGAGCTACACCTTC,-,-,TRBV7-3,TRBJ1-2
CASSSGTAGNSPLHF,TGTGCCAGCTCATCAGGGACAGCGGGCAATTCACCCCTCCACTTT,TRBD1,-,TRBV18,TRBJ1-6
CASSVGRSDQETQYF,TGTGCCAGCAGCGTCGGTCGTAGCGACCAAGAGACCCAGTACTTC,-,once,TRBV9,TRBJ2-5
CASSFNSQSAPTF,TGTGCCAGCAGCTTTAACAGCCAGTCGGCCCCCACCTTC,-,-,TRBV7-2,TRBJ1-2
CASSPQTTANYGYTF,TGTGCCAGCAGCCCCCAAACCACAGCTAACTATGGCTACACCTTC,-,once,TRBV9,TRBJ1-2
CASSLPGQDYGYTF,TGTGCCAGTAGTCTTCCGGGACAGGACTATGGCTACACCTTC,TRBD1,few,TRBV19,TRBJ1-2
CAISEKDRTSTDTQYF,TGTGCCATCAGTGAGAAGGACAGAACTAGCACAGATACGCAGTATTTT,-,-,TRBV10-3,TRBJ2-3
CASSLPGYGYTF,TGTGCCAGCAGCCTGCCGGGCTATGGCTACACCTTC,-,-,TRBV7-9,TRBJ1-2
CASSLDRTGPREKLFF,TGTGCCAGCAGCTTGGACCGGACAGGGCCTAGGGAAAAACTGTTTTTT,TRBD1,once,TRBV5-6,TRBJ1-4
CASSVSSQQETQYF,TGTGCCAGCAGCGTAAGTTCACAGCAAGAGACCCAGTACTTC,-,-,TRBV9,TRBJ2-5
CASSLSRVLNTEAFF,TGTGCCAGCAGCCTGAGTCGGGTCCTTAACACTGAAGCTTTCTTT,-,-,TRBV7-2,TRBJ1-1
CASSPNSGGGDYGYTF,TGTGCCAGCTCACCAAACTCCGGGGGTGGAGACTATGGCTACACCTTC,-,-,TRBV18,TRBJ1-2
CASSIWERDSPLHF,TGTGCCAGTAGTATTTGGGAGAGGGATTCACCCCTCCACTTT,-,-,TRBV19,TRBJ1-6
CASSFRIGTGDEQYF,TGTGCCAGCAGTTTCCGTATAGGGACAGGGGACGAGCAGTACTTC,TRBD1,-,TRBV28,TRBJ2-7
CASSLRPSEETQYF,TGTGCCAGCAGCTTAAGGCCTAGCGAAGAGACCCAGTACTTC,-,-,TRBV7-9,TRBJ2-5
CASSAPMAFDEQYF,TGTGCCAGCAGCGCACCAATGGCCTTTGACGAGCAGTACTTC,-,few,TRBV7-9,TRBJ2-7